The entry that follows covers one TCR beta chain sequence. V trimming: 3 bases; J trimming: 6 bases; junction bases outside the gene matches: 5. CDR1 is SEHNR, CDR2 FQNEAQ, per germline (reference sequence). The CDR3 extends over 15 amino acids. This sample was taken from a study of blood T cell repertoires in COVID-19. For the study at large: Collection of acute and convalescent COVID-19 samples took place in the United States, Italy and Spain.

In the original workflow: The assay estimated nucleated cells by amplifying reference gene primers. The assay was immunoSEQ multiplex PCR, and TCRdb's table has in-frame clones only and misses some. That table gives V, J and clone size, and the DNA gave D and trimming. The repertoire holds tens of thousands of clones, with about 91% as singletons. This chain joins TRBV7-9 and TRBJ1-4; 9 bases fit TRBD1. The clonotype comes from a woman aged 50 to 60 with acute or convalescent COVID-19. Source material: peripheral blood. The CDR3 sequence: CASSLGDRVDEKLFF. The CDR3 region has the DNA TGTGCCAGCAGCTTGGGGGACAGGGTGGATGAAAAACTGTTTTTT.